This TCR beta chain appears in the sequencing data of a study of blood T cell repertoires in COVID-19. CDR1 is KGHDR, CDR2 SFDVKD, per germline. V dropped 0 bases and J dropped 8 bases, with 7 bases sitting between them. CDR3 length: 13 amino acids. Method: immunoSEQ multiplex PCR; TCRdb's copy keeps in-frame clones and lacks some. Of approximately 440,000 clones listed, approximately 88% are singletons. The sequence was obtained from a woman in her 50s with COVID-19, enrolled during active disease. Sequenced sample: peripheral blood. This rearrangement joins TRBV24-1 to TRBJ2-1; D gene uncertain. The CDR3 region has the DNA TGTGCCACCAGTGATTTGCTCCGGGATGAGCAGTTCTTC. Amino acid sequence: CATSDLLRDEQFF.